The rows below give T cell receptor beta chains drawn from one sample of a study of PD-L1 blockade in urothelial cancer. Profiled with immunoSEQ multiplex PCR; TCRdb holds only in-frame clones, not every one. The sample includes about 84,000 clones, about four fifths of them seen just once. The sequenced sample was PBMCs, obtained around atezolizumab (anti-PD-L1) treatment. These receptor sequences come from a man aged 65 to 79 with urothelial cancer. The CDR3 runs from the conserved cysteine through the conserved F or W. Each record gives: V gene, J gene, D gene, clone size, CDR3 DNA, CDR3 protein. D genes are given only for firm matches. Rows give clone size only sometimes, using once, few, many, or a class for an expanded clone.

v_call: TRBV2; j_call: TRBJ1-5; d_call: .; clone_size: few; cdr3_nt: TGTGCCAGCAGTGATGTCGGTGCGGGCAATCAGCCCCAGCATTTT; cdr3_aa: CASSDVGAGNQPQHF
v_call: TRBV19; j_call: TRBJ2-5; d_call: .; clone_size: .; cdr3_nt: TGTGCCAGTAGTATAGGGGAGGCGGGAAGAGAGACCCAGTACTTC; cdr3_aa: CASSIGEAGRETQYF
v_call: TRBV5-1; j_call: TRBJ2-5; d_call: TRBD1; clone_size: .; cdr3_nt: TGCGCCAGCAGCCCTACCGGGACAGGGGAAGAGACCCAGTACTTC; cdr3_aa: CASSPTGTGEETQYF
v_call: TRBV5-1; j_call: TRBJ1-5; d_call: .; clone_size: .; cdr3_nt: TGCGCCAGCAGCAAGAGCGGACAGTACAATCAGCCCCAGCATTTT; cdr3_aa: CASSKSGQYNQPQHF
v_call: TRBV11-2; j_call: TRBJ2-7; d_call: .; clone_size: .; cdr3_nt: TGTGCCAGCAGCTATGCCACAGGCACCTACGAGCAGTACTTC; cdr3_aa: CASSYATGTYEQYF
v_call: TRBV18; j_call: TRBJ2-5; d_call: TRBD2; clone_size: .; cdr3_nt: TGTGCCAGCTCACCACGAGTTAGCGGGGAACCCCAAGAGACCCAGTACTTC; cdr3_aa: CASSPRVSGEPQETQYF
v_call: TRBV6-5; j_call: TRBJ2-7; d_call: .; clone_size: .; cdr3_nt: TGTGCCAGCAGTAGGACTGACGTTAGGACAGACGAGCAGTACTTC; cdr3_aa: CASSRTDVRTDEQYF
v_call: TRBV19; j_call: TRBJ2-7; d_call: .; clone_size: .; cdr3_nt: TGTGCCAGTAGTATCGCGAACTCCTACGAGCAGTACTTC; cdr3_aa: CASSIANSYEQYF
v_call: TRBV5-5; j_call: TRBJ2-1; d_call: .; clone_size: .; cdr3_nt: TGTGCCAGCAGCTTGAGAGGGGGGGATGAGCAGTTCTTC; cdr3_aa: CASSLRGGDEQFF
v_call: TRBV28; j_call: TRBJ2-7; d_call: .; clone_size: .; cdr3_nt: TGTGCCAGCACCCTCCCGGGAGGGGGCCGTAACGAGCAGTACTTC; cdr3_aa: CASTLPGGGRNEQYF
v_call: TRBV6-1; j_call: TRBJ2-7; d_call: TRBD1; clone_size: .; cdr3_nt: TGTGCCAGTAATTACCGGGACAGGGACGAGCAGTACTTC; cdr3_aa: CASNYRDRDEQYF
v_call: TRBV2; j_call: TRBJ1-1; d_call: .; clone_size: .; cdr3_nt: TGTGCCAGCGTCAAGTCACAGGGAAGCACTGAAGCTTTCTTT; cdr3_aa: CASVKSQGSTEAFF
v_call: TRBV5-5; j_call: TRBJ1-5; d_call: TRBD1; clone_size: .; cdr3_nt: TGTGCCAGCAGCGTAACGGACAGGGAGGTACAGCCCCAGCATTTT; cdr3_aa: CASSVTDREVQPQHF
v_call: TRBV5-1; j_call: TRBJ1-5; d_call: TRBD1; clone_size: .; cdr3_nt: TGCGCCAGCAGTCTAGGACAGGGTGGGTATCAGCCCCAGCATTTT; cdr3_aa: CASSLGQGGYQPQHF
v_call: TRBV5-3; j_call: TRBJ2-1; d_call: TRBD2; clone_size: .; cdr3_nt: TGTGCCAGAAGCTCCCTAGCGGGGGGGGCCTATGAGCAGTTCTTC; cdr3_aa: CARSSLAGGAYEQFF
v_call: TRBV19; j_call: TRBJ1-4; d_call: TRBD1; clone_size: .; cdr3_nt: TGTGCCAGTACTGGGACAGGGACGGTCCTTAATGAAAAACTGTTTTTT; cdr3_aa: CASTGTGTVLNEKLFF
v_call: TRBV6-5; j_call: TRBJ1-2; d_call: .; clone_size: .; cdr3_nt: TGTGCCAGCAGGGGGCCGGATGGCTACACCTTC; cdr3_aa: CASRGPDGYTF
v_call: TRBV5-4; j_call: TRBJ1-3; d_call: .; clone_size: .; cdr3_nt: TGTGCCAGCAGTTCGTTGTCTGGAAACACCATATATTTT; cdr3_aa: CASSSLSGNTIYF
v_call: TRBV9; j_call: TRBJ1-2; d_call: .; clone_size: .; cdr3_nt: TGTGCCAGCAGCGTATCGGGCGGGTCTCCTGGCTACACCTTC; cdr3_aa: CASSVSGGSPGYTF
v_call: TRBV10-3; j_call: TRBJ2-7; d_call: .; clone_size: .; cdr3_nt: TGTGCCATCAGTGGACGGGACTACGAGCAGTACTTC; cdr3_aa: CAISGRDYEQYF
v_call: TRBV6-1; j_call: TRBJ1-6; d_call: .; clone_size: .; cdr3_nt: TGTGCCAGCAGTGAAAGGGCAGGGGAATCACCCCTCCACTTT; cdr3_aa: CASSERAGESPLHF
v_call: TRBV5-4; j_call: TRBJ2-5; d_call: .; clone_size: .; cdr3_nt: TGTGCCAGCAGCTTGAGGGGGGAGACCCAGTACTTC; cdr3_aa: CASSLRGETQYF
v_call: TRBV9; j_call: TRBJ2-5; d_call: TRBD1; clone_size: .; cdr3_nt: TGTGCCAGCAGCCCAGTAGGGACAGGGGTAGAGACCCAGTACTTC; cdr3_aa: CASSPVGTGVETQYF
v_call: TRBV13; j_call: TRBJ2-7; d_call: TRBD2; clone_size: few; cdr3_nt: TGTGCCAGCAGCCCATGGGGACTAGCGGGCTCCTACGAGCAGTACTTC; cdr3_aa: CASSPWGLAGSYEQYF
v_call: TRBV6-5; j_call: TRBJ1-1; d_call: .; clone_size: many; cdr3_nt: TGTGCCAGCAGTTCCTTAAGCAGGGTCCCTGAAGCTTTCTTT; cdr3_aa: CASSSLSRVPEAFF
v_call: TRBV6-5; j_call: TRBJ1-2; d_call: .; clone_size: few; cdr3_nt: TGTGCCAGCAGAAATGACAGAAACTATGGCTACACCTTC; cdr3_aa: CASRNDRNYGYTF
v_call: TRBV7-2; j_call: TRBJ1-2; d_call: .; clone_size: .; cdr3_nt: TGTGCCAGCAGCTTACCACAGGCTAACTATGGCTACACCTTC; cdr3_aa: CASSLPQANYGYTF
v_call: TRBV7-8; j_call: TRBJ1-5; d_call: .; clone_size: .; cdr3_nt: TGTGCCAGCAGCTCCGGGAGTTGGAGCAATCAGCCCCAGCATTTT; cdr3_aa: CASSSGSWSNQPQHF
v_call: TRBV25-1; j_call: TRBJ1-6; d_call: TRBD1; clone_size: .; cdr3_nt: TGTGCCAGCAGCAGGGACAGGGAATTTAATTCACCCCTCCACTTT; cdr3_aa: CASSRDREFNSPLHF
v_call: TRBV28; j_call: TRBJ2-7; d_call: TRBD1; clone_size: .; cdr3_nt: TGTGCCAGCAGTTTTCAGGCCGACAGGGGCACCTACGAGCAGTACTTC; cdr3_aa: CASSFQADRGTYEQYF
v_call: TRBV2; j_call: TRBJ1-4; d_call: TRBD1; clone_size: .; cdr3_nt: TGTGCCAGCCAGGACAGGGATCTTAACGACGAAAAACTGTTTTTT; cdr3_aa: CASQDRDLNDEKLFF
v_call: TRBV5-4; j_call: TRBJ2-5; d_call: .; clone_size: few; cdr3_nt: TGTGCCAGCAGCTTAGACGGACTTGCCGACCAAGAGACCCAGTACTTC; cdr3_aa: CASSLDGLADQETQYF
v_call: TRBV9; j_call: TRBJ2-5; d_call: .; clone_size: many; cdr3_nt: TGTGCCAGCAGCCCGTCGGGCAGGGAAGAGACCCAGTACTTC; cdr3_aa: CASSPSGREETQYF
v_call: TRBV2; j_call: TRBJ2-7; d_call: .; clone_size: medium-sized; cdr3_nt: TGTGCCAGCAGTGAAGCCCTCGGGTCCGTGGAGTACTTC; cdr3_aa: CASSEALGSVEYF
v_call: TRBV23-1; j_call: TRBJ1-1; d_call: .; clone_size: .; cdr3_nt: TGCGCCAGCAGTCAGAGGACTGAAGCTTTCTTT; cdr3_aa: CASSQRTEAFF
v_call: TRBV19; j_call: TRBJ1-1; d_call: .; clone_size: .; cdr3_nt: TGTGCCAGTACCCATATTGGTGGCAGGACAAACACTGAAGCTTTCTTT; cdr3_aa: CASTHIGGRTNTEAFF
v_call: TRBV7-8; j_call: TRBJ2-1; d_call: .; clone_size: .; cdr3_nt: TGTGCCAGCAGCGTATCACTAGCCGTCGATGAGCAGTTCTTC; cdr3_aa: CASSVSLAVDEQFF
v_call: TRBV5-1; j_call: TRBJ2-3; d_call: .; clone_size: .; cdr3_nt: TGCGCCAGCAGCTTGGGGGCAGCTAGCACAGATACGCAGTATTTT; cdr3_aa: CASSLGAASTDTQYF
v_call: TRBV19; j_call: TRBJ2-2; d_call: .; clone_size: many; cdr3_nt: TGTGCCAGTAGTATGGGGGGGCTACGAAACACCGGGGAGCTGTTTTTT; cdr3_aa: CASSMGGLRNTGELFF
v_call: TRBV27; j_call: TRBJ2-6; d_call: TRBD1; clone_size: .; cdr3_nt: TGTGCCAGCAGTTCTCAGACAGGGGGCGCGTTCAACGTCCTGACTTTC; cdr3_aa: CASSSQTGGAFNVLTF
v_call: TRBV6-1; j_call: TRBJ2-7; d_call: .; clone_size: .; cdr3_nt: TGTGCCAGCAGTGGGTTTCGAGAATCCTACGAGCAGTACTTC; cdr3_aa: CASSGFRESYEQYF
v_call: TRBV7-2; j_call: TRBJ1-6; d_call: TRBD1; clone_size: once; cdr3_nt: TGTGCCAGCAGCTTAGATGGTCAGGGGGTCTCACCCCTCCACTTT; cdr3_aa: CASSLDGQGVSPLHF
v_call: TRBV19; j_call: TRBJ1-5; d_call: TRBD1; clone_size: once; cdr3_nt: TGTGCCAGTAGTACCGACAGGGACGCCCAGGGGAGCAATCAGCCCCAGCATTTT; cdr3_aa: CASSTDRDAQGSNQPQHF
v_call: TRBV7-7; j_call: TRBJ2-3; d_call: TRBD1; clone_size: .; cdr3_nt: TGTGCCAGCAGCCAAGGACAGGGGGAAGGGGGTACGCAGTATTTT; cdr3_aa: CASSQGQGEGGTQYF